One sample yielded the 24 T cell receptor beta chains listed below, sequenced in a study of T-cell reconstitution after alpha-beta-depleted transplantation in children. Preparation of the TCRbeta library used unique molecular identifiers. Each CDR3 protein gets one entry after TCRdb re-called the PCR reads with MiXCR. Of about 500,000 distinct CDR3 sequences in the sample, around a third were seen once. The sample in question was PBMCs from the stem cell graft donor, obtained from the stem cell graft. All receptors derive from a human donor who donated a stem cell graft to a child with aplastic anemia.

The gene calls are TRBV3-1 and TRBJ2-3; tentative D call: TRBD1 (6 bases). V lost 2 bases and J lost 4, with 22 bases in between. Germline assignment: CDR1 LGHDT and CDR2 YNNKEL (reference sequence). CDR3 size: 18 residues. The CDR3 DNA follows: TGTGCCAGCAGCCAATATGGTTCACAGGGAGTTAGGGCAGATACGCAGTATTTT. Its translation: CASSQYGSQGVRADTQYF.

This chain uses TRBV12-3 or TRBV12-4 with TRBJ1-2, with a possible D match to TRBD1 (5 bases). The CDR3 spans 12 residues. V gave up 8 bases and J gave up 6 bases, with 13 bases separating them. The CDR3 nucleotides are TGTGCCAGCTCCCGGGGCGCAGATGGCTACACCTTC. It translates to CASSRGADGYTF.

CDR3 bases: TGTGCCAGCAGAGCCGGGACAGGGCACCGCACAGATACGCAGTATTTT. As protein: CASRAGTGHRTDTQYF. This sequence joins TRBV6-1 and TRBJ2-3; 9 nucleotides match TRBD1. Trimming took 6 bases from V and 1 from J; bases not matched to a gene: 8. This CDR3 region has 16 residues. Germline lookup yields CDR1 MNHNS and CDR2 SASEGT.

This clonotype has only a few counts. This sequence joins TRBV5-1 and TRBJ2-2; no reliable D call. The CDR3 has 14 residues. Germline CDR1 is SGHRS and CDR2 is YFSETQ. The V end lost 4 bases, the J end lost 1 base, and 8 bases lay between the germline ends. The CDR3 is CASSNARNTGELFF. In DNA form, the CDR3 reads TGCGCCAGCAGCAACGCTAGGAACACCGGGGAGCTGTTTTTT.

The chain is built from TRBV30 and TRBJ1-1, with TRBD1 matching over 8 bases. CDR1 GTSNPN and CDR2 SVGIG come from the germline V gene (reference sequence). The CDR3 extends over 13 amino acids. V was pared by 7 bases and J by 3 bases, with 7 bases of the junction left unmatched. The CDR3 loop reads CASDRDRYTEAFF. For the CDR3, the DNA is TGTGCCTCCGACCGGGACAGGTACACTGAAGCTTTCTTT.

The chain has TRBV28 and TRBJ1-5, with a weak D call TRBD1 (6 bases). The germline V gene encodes CDR1 MDHEN and CDR2 SYDVKM. There are 14 residues in the CDR3. The ends were cut back, 6 bases at V and 3 bases at J, with 12 bases in the middle. In nucleotides, the CDR3 is TGTGCCAGCAGGACAGGCGCTCCCAATCAGCCCCAGCATTTT. Translation: CASRTGAPNQPQHF.

This clonotype occurred a few times. The V gene is TRBV27, the J gene TRBJ2-7; 8 nucleotides match TRBD1. CDR1 MNHEY and CDR2 SMNVEV come from the germline V gene (reference sequence). After removal of 5 bases from V and 1 base from J, the junction contained 7 bases not matched to a gene. CDR3 length: 15 residues. For the CDR3, the DNA is TGTGCCAGCAGTCTACGGACAGGGAGGTCCTACGAGCAGTACTTC. Translating it yields CASSLRTGRSYEQYF.

The CDR3, as DNA: TGTGCCAGCAGTGAACAACAGACCACAGATACGCAGTATTTT. Residues: CASSEQQTTDTQYF. The V gene is TRBV6-1, the J gene TRBJ2-3; unclear D gene. The CDR3 has 14 residues. V was cut by 2 bases and J by 2 bases, with 8 bases left in between. Germline loops: CDR1 MNHNS, CDR2 SASEGT.

The chain uses TRBV29-1 and TRBJ2-1; 9 bases are a match to TRBD1. Per the germline V gene, CDR1 is SQVTM and CDR2 is ANQGSEA. There are 15 residues in the CDR3. Trimming took 3 bases from V and 6 from J; bases not matched to a gene: 9. The CDR3 spells CSVDPPGQGRNEQFF. For the CDR3, the DNA is TGCAGCGTTGATCCACCGGGACAGGGACGCAATGAGCAGTTCTTC.

This clonotype has only a few counts. This chain connects TRBV9 to TRBJ2-1, with 12 bases aligning to TRBD2. The CDR3 length is 20 residues. V shed 4 bases and J 2 bases; nucleotides not matched to a gene: 16. The germline V gene encodes CDR1 SGDLS and CDR2 YYNGEE. Here the CDR3 DNA reads TGTGCCAGCAGCCATGACCCGGGACTAGCGGGTTTAGGTCCCTACAATGAGCAGTTCTTC. Amino acids: CASSHDPGLAGLGPYNEQFF.

This clonotype was counted between two and nine times. The rearrangement joins TRBV12-3 or TRBV12-4 to TRBJ1-2; 7 nucleotides agree with TRBD1. The J segment lost 8 bases and the V segment lost 1 base, leaving 7 bases of the junction unmatched. This CDR3 comprises 14 residues. The CDR3 DNA reads TGTGCCAGCAGTTTAGGGGGCAGGGGGAACGGCTACACCTTC. Translated: CASSLGGRGNGYTF.

The V and J genes are TRBV6-2 or TRBV6-3 and TRBJ1-5, with D perhaps TRBD1 (5 bases). The CDR3 loop spans 16 amino acids. The V gene lost 0 bases and the J gene lost 4 bases, with 13 bases spanning the gap. CDR1 and CDR2 (germline): MNHEY, SVGEGT. The chain's CDR3 is CASSYSGPDRNQPQHF. DNA of the CDR3: TGTGCCAGCAGTTACTCGGGGCCGGACCGAAATCAGCCCCAGCATTTT.

In this sample, this clonotype turned up a few times. This chain uses TRBV20-1 with TRBJ1-3; weak D call: TRBD1 (6 bases). This CDR3 spans 14 amino acids. V lost 6 bases to trimming and J lost 1 base, with 13 bases between them. Per germline, CDR1 DFQATT and CDR2 SNEGSKA (reference sequence). CDR3 coding DNA: TGCAGTGCGAGACACAGGGATTCTGGAAACACCATATATTTT. This encodes CSARHRDSGNTIYF.

This clonotype was seen only a few times. CDR3 in amino acids: CASSWKGTEKLFF. The CDR3 DNA reads as TGTGCCAGCAGTTGGAAGGGGACGGAAAAACTGTTTTTT. The chain couples TRBV28 to TRBJ1-4; perhaps TRBD1 as D (5 bases). The CDR3 consists of 13 residues. Looked up from germline, CDR1 is MDHEN and CDR2 is SYDVKM. Trimming took off 4 bases at V and 8 bases at J, with 11 bases between the two ends. Drawing the rest from reference TRBV28 and TRBJ1-4, the complete variable domain is DVKVTQSSRYLVKRTGEKVFLECVQDMDHENMFWYRQDPGLGLRLIYFSYDVKMKEKGDIPEGYSVSREKKERFSLILESASTNQTSMYLCASSWKGTEKLFFGSGTQLSVL.

This clonotype was counted only a few times. The V gene is TRBV20-1, the J gene TRBJ2-5; D remains ambiguous. Per germline, CDR1 DFQATT and CDR2 SNEGSKA (reference sequence). This CDR3 has 10 residues. V was pared by 3 bases and J by 5 bases, with 4 bases between. CDR3 amino acids: CSARRETQYF. The DNA for the CDR3 is TGCAGTGCTAGGCGGGAGACCCAGTACTTC.

The CDR3 DNA is TGTGCCAGCAGTCCCCTCGACAGGGTTAACACTGAAGCTTTCTTT. It yields the protein CASSPLDRVNTEAFF. The chain has TRBV12-3 or TRBV12-4 and TRBJ1-1, with 7 bases identical to TRBD1. The CDR3 spans 15 residues. V gave up 5 bases and J gave up 2 bases; unmatched junction bases: 8.

The sample holds one count of this clonotype. This rearrangement joins TRBV5-1 to TRBJ2-6; D uncertain. The CDR3 sequence is 15 residues long. V was shortened by 0 bases and J by 1 base, with 5 bases between the two germline ends. Germline loops: CDR1 SGHRS, CDR2 YFSETQ. The chain's CDR3 is CASSLGQSGANVLTF. DNA of the CDR3: TGCGCCAGCAGCTTGGGACAATCTGGGGCCAACGTCCTGACTTTC.

This clonotype was seen once. The chain joins TRBV29-1 to TRBJ1-4; perhaps TRBD1 as D (5 bases). The CDR3 covers 13 residues. Trimming cost V 5 bases and J 8 bases, with 15 bases left between them. Germline CDR1 reads SQVTM; CDR2 reads ANQGSEA. CDR3 sequence: CSVTEGLREKLFF. CDR3 coding DNA: TGCAGCGTTACAGAGGGGCTCCGGGAAAAACTGTTTTTT.

This chain connects TRBV29-1 to TRBJ2-1; D gene unclear. This CDR3 has 12 residues. Trimming removed 8 bases from V and 4 bases from J, with 12 bases in between. Germline V gene lookup returns CDR1 SQVTM and CDR2 ANQGSEA. CDR3 loop: CSYDILYNEQFF. The CDR3 DNA is TGCAGCTACGACATACTATACAATGAGCAGTTCTTC.

This chain uses TRBV7-9 with TRBJ2-5, with D possibly TRBD1 on 5 matching bases. From germline, CDR1 is SEHNR and CDR2 FQNEAQ (reference sequence). The V gene lost 4 bases and the J gene lost 4 bases, with 19 bases spanning the gap. The CDR3 consists of 16 residues. This CDR3 is CASSSRAGHGRETQYF. The CDR3 DNA reads TGTGCCAGCAGCTCCCGGGCCGGACATGGACGAGAGACCCAGTACTTC. Variable domain in full (rest from reference TRBV7-9 and TRBJ2-5): DTGVSQNPRHKITKRGQNVTFRCDPISEHNRLYWYRQTLGQGPEFLTYFQNEAQLEKSRLLSDRFSAERPKGSFSTLEIQRTEQGDSAMYLCASSSRAGHGRETQYFGPGTRLLVL.

This chain joins TRBV7-8 and TRBJ2-7; D gene unclear. Germline values: CDR1 SGHVS, CDR2 FQNEAQ. This CDR3 has 13 amino acids. V was cut by 1 base and J by 6 bases, with 10 bases left in between. CDR3 sequence: CASSLGRVGEQYV. CDR3 DNA: TGTGCCAGCAGCTTAGGGCGAGTCGGCGAGCAGTACGTC.

This clonotype has more than one count but fewer than ten. The V gene is TRBV4-1, the J gene TRBJ2-7; unclear D gene. Per the germline V gene, CDR1 is MGHRA and CDR2 is YSYEKL. The CDR3 is 16 amino acids. V lost 4 bases and J 0 bases, leaving 16 bases between the germline ends. The CDR3 DNA follows: TGCGCCAGCAGCCCCCATCGGTCTGAACACTCCTACGAGCAGTACGTC. As protein: CASSPHRSEHSYEQYV.

This clonotype was observed a handful of times. The chain carries TRBV27 and TRBJ1-3; 9 bases match TRBD1. The J segment lost 3 bases and the V segment lost 5 bases, leaving 5 bases of the junction unmatched. Germline CDR1 MNHEY, CDR2 SMNVEV (reference sequence). This CDR3 is 15 amino acids long. CDR3 amino acids: CASSATGGFGNTIYF. Here the CDR3 DNA reads TGTGCCAGCAGTGCTACAGGGGGCTTTGGAAACACCATATATTTT.

The chain joins TRBV3-1 to TRBJ2-4; a weak D match, TRBD2 (6 bases). The CDR3 covers 19 residues. CDR1 and CDR2 (germline): LGHDT, YNNKEL (reference sequence). V lost 1 base, J lost 0 bases, and 19 bases lay in between. The CDR3 region is CASSQVGREEPIAKNIQYF. CDR3 coding DNA: TGTGCCAGCAGCCAAGTTGGCAGGGAGGAACCAATAGCCAAAAACATTCAGTACTTC.